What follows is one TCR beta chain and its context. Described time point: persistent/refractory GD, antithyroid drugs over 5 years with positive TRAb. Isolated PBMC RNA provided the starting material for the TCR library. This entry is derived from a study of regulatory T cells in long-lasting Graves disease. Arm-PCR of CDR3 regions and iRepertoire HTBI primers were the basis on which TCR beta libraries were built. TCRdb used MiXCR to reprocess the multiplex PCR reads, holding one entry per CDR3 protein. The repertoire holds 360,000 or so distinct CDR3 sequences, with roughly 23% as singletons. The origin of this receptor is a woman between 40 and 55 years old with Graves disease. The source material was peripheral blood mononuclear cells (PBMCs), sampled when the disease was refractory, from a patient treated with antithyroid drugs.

The CDR3 nucleotides are TGTGCCAGCAGCTTATTTAGAAATACAGCACAAGAGACCCAGTACTTC. Protein product: CASSLFRNTAQETQYF. The V and J genes are TRBV7-6 and TRBJ2-5; D uncertain. CDR1 and CDR2 from the germline V gene are SGHVS and FNYEAQ. The V end lost 2 bases, the J end lost 2 bases, and 15 bases lay between the germline ends. The CDR3 totals 16 residues.